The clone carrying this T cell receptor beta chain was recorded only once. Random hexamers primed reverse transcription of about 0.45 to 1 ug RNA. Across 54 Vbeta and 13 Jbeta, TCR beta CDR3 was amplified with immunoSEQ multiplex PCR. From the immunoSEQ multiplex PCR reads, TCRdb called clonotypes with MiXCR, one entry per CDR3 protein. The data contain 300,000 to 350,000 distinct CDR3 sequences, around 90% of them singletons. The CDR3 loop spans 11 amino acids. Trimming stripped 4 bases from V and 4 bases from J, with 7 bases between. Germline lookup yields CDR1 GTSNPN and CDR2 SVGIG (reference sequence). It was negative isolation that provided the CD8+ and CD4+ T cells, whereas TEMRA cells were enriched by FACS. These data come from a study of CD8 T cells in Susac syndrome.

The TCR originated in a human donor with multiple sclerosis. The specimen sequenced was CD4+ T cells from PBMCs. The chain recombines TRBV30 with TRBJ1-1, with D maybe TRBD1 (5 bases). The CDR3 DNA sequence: TGTGCCTGGACAAGGGGCACTGAAGCTTTCTTT. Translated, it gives CAWTRGTEAFF.